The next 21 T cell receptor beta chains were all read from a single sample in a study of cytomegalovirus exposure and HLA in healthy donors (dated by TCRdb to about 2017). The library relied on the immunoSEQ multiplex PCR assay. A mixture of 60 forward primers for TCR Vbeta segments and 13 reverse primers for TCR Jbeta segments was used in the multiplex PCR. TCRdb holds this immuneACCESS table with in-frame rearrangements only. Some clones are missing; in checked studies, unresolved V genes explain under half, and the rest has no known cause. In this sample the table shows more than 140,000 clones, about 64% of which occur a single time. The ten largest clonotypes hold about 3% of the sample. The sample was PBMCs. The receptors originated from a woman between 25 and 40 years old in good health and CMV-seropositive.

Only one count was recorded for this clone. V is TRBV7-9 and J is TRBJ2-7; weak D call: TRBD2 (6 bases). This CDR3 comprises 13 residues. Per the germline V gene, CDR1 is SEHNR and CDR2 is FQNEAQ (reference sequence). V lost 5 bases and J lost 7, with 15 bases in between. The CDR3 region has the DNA TGTGCCAGCAGCCTCCCTGCGGGGCTTGAGCAGTACTTC. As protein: CASSLPAGLEQYF.

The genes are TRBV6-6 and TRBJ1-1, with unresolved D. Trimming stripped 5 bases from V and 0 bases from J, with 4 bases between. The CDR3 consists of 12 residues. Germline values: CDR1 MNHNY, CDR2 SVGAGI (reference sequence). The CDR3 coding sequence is TGTGCCAGCAGTCCGGTGAACACTGAAGCTTTCTTT. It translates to CASSPVNTEAFF.

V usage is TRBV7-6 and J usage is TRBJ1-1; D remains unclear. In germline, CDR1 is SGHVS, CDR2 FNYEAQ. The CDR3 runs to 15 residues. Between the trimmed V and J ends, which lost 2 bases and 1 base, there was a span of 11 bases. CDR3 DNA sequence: TGTGCCAGCAGCTTATCGCGGGCGACGAACACTGAAGCTTTCTTT. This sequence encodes CASSLSRATNTEAFF.

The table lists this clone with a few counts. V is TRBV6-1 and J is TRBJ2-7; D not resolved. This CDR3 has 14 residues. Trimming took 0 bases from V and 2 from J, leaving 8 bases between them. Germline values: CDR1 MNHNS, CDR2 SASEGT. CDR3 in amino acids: CASSEAQLTYEQYF. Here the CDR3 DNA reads TGTGCCAGCAGTGAAGCGCAACTTACCTACGAGCAGTACTTC.

The chain's CDR3 is CASSDSGLGVFEAFF. The DNA of the CDR3 is TGTGCCAGCAGTGATTCGGGCCTAGGGGTGTTTGAAGCTTTCTTT. This chain uses TRBV25-1 with TRBJ1-1; D is possibly TRBD1 (5 bases). Looked up from germline, CDR1 is MGHDK and CDR2 is SYGVNS. The CDR3 extends over 15 amino acids. V lost 3 bases and J 7 bases, leaving 18 bases between the germline ends.

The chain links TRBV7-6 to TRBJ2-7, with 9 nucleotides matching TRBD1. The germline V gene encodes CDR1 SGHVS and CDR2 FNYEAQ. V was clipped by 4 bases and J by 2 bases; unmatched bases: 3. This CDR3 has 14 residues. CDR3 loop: CASSSRQGAYEQYF. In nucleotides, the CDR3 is TGTGCCAGCAGCTCAAGACAGGGGGCCTACGAGCAGTACTTC. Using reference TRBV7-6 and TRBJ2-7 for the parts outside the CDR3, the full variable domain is GAGVSQSPRYKVTKRGQDVALRCDPISGHVSLYWYRQALGQGPEFLTYFNYEAQQDKSGLPNDRFSAERPEGSISTLTIQRTEQRDSAMYRCASSSRQGAYEQYFGPGTRLTVT.

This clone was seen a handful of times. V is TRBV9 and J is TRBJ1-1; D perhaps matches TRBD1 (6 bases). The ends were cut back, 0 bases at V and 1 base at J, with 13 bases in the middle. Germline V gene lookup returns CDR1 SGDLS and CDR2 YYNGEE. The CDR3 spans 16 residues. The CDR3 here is CASSVVPDRPNTEAFF. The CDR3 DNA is TGTGCCAGCAGCGTAGTCCCCGACAGGCCGAACACTGAAGCTTTCTTT.

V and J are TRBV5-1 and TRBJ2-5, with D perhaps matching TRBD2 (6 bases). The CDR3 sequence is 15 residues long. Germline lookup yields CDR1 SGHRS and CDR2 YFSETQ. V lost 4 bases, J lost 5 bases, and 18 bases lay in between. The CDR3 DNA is TGCGCCAGCAGCCGGGGGTCTAGCGTCGGTGAGACCCAGTACTTC. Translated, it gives CASSRGSSVGETQYF.

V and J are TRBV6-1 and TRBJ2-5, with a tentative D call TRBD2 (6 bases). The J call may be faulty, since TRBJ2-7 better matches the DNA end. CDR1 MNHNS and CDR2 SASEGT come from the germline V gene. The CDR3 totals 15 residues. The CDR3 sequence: CASREGAVSSYEQYF. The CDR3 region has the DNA TGTGCCAGCAGGGAGGGAGCGGTGAGCTCCTACGAGCAGTACTTC.

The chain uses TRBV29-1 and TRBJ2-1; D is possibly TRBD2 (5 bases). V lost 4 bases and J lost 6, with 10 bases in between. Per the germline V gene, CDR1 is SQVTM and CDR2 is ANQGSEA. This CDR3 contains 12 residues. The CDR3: CSVAASINEQFF. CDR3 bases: TGCAGCGTTGCCGCTAGCATCAATGAGCAGTTCTTC.

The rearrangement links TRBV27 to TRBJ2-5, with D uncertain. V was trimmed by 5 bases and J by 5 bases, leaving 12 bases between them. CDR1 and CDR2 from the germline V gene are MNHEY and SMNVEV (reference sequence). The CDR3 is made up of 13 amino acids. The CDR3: CASSPPLGETQYF. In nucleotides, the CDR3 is TGTGCCAGCAGTCCCCCCCTCGGGGAGACCCAGTACTTC.

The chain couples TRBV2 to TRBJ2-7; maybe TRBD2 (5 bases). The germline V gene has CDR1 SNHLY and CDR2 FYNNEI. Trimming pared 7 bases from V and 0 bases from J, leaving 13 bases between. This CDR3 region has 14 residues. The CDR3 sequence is CASTRLLDSYEQYF. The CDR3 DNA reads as TGTGCCAGCACCCGCTTACTAGACTCCTACGAGCAGTACTTC.

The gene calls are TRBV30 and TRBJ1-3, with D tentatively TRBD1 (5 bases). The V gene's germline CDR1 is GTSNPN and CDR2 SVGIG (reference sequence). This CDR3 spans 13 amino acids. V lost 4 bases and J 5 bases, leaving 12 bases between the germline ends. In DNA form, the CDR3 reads TGTGCCTGGAAAGGGGCTAGTAGAAACACCATATATTTT. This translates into CAWKGASRNTIYF.

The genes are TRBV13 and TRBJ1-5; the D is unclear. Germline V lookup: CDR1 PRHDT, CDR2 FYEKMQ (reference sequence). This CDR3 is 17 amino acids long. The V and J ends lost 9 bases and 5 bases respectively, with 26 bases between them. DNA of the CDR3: TGTGCCAGTTCGGAAGGCAGAGGGTTCCAAACAGATCAGCCCCAGCATTTT. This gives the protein CASSEGRGFQTDQPQHF.

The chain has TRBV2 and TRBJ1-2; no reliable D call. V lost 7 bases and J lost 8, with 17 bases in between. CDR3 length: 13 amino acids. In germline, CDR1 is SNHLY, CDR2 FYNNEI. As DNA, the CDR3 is TGTGCCAGCACCCTAGGACTGTCTACGGGCTACACCTTC. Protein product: CASTLGLSTGYTF.

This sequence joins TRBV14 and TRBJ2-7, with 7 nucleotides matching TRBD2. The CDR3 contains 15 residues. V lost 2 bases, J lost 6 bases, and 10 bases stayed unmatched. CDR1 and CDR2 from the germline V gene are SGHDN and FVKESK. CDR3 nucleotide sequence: TGTGCCAGCAGCCAAACCTGGGAGGGTACTCGCGAGCAGTACTTC. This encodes CASSQTWEGTREQYF.

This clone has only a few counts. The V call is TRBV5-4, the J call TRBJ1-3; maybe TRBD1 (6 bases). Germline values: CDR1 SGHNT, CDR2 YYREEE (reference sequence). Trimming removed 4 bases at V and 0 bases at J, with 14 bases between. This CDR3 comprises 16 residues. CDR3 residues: CASSLQGRSSGNTIYF. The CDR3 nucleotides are TGTGCCAGCAGCCTACAGGGTAGGAGCTCTGGAAACACCATATATTTT.

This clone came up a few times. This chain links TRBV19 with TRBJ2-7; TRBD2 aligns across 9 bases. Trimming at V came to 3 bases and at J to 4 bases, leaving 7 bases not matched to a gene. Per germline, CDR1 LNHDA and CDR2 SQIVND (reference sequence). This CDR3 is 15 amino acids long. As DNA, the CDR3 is TGTGCCAGTAGTATGGCCCTAGCGGGAATTTACGAGCAGTACTTC. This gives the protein CASSMALAGIYEQYF.

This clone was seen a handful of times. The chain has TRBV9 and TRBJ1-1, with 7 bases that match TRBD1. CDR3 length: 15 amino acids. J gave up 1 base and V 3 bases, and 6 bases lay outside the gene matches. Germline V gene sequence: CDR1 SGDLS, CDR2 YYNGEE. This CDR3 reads CASSAHRGQNTEAFF. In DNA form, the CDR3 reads TGTGCCAGCAGCGCGCACAGGGGCCAGAACACTGAAGCTTTCTTT.

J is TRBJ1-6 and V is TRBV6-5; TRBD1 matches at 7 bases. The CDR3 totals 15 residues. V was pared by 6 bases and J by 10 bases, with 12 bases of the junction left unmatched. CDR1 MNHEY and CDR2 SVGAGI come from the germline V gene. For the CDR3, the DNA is TGTGCCAGCAGCCAGACAGGGTTCTTAGGCTCACCCCTCCACTTT. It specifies CASSQTGFLGSPLHF.

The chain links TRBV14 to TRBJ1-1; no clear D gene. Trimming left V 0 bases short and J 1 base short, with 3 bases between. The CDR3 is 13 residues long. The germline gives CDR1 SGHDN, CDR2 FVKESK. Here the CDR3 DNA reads TGTGCCAGCAGCCAAGACTCGAACACTGAAGCTTTCTTT. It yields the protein CASSQDSNTEAFF.